The clone carrying this T cell receptor (beta chain) was picked up many times. Antigen: not known. The data were obtained in a study of blood T cells in healthy people across ages. General study results and limits: TCR beta diversity correlated strongly with naive T cell percentage.

Then a second PCR, running about 6 to 12 cycles, was carried out with a sample-barcoded 5' primer and a J-beta primer mix. TCRdb called the 5' RACE reads again in MiXCR, with one record for every CDR3 protein. This sample carries 1,500,000 or so distinct CDR3 sequences, less than 45% of them seen once, and the ten largest clones take about 4.1%. The CDR3 contains 12 residues. Trimming left V 2 bases short and J 1 base short, with 3 bases between. CDR1 and CDR2 from the germline V gene are DFQATT and SNEGSKA (reference sequence). The V call is TRBV20-1, the J call TRBJ1-5; D ambiguous. What was sequenced was blood. The source is a woman aged 18-35 years in good health. CDR3 DNA sequence: TGCAGTGCTAGACGGAGCAATCAGCCCCAGCATTTT. Translation: CSARRSNQPQHF.